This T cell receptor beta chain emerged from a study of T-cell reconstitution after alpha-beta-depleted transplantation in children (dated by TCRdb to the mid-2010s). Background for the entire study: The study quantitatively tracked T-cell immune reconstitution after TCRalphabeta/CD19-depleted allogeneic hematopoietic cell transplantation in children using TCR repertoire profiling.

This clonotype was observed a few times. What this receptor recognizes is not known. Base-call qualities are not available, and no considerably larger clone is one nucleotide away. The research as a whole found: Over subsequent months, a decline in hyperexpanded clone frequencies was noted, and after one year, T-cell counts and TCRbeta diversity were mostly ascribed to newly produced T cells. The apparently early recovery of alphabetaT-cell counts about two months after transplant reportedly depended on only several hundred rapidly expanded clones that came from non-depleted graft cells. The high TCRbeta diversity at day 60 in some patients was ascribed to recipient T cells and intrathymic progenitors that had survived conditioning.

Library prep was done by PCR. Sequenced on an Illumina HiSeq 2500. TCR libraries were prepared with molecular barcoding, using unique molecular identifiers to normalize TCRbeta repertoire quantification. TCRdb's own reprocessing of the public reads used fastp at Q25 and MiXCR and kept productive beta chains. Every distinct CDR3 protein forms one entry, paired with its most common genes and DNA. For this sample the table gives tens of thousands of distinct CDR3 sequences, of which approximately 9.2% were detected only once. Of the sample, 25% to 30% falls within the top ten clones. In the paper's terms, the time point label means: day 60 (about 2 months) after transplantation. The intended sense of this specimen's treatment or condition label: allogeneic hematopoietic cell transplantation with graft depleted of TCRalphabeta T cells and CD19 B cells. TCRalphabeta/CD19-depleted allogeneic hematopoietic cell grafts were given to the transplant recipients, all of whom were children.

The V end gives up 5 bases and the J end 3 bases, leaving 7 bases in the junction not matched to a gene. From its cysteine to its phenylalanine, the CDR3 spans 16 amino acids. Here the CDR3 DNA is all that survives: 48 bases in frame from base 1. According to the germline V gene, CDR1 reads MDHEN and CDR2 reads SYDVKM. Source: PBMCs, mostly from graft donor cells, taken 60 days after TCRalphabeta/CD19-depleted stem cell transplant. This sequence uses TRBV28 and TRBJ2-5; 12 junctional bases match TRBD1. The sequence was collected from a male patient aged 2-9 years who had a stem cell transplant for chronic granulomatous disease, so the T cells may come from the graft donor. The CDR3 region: CASSPRGTGGEETQYF. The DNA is TGTGCCAGCAGTCCGCGGGGGACAGGGGGCGAAGAGACCCAGTACTTC.